This TCR beta chain derives from a study of immune evolution from preneoplasia to lung adenocarcinoma (dated by TCRdb to about 2021). Looking at the study overall: Immune contexture across lung adenocarcinoma precursors and invasive adenocarcinoma was profiled using immune gene expression, TCR sequencing and multiplex immunofluorescence. Resected precursor lesions (AAH, AIS, MIA) and invasive adenocarcinomas were each compared against paired morphologically normal lung tissue. Sample size was based on specimen availability rather than a prior power calculation. The immune data were integrated with whole exome sequencing and methylation data from the same cohort of nodules. In total, the cohort included 50 to 65 patients with pulmonary nodules, all of whom underwent surgical resection. The TCR sequencing data were obtained from 51 patients. According to the study, roughly 100 samples were used for TCR sequencing. POLYSOLVER was used to infer Class I HLA alleles from exome data, while LOHHLA was used to detect allele-specific HLA loss. The research as a whole found: The highest clonality was observed in normal lung, whereas higher T cell density and diversity but lower clonality appeared to be present in later-stage lesions. The findings rested on association rather than direct causation, and larger cohorts with long-term follow-up and longitudinal biopsies were considered necessary. Because all patients came from Japan and China, whether the findings apply to Western populations was uncertain. Top T cell clone frequencies were highest in normal lung and appeared to decrease progressively from AAH through AIS, MIA and invasive adenocarcinoma.

The germline V gene (reference sequence) provides CDR1 MNHEY and CDR2 SMNVEV. Counted from cysteine to phenylalanine, this CDR3 has 18 amino acids. Kept here is only the CDR3 DNA, which spans 54 bases and is read in frame from base 1. Here V drops 3 bases and J drops 7 bases, and the junction holds 20 bases not matched to any gene. Using the immunoSEQ hsTCRbeta Kit, TCR beta CDR3 regions were sequenced from DNA. The study's processing was this. The ImmunoSEQ Analyzer was used to analyse the TCR sequencing data. T cell clonality was defined as 1 minus Pielou's evenness computed on productive rearrangements. T cell diversity was measured with the inverse Simpson index on productive templates. T cell density was defined as TCR beta template counts normalized to usable DNA, with usable DNA estimated by amplifying and sequencing housekeeping genes. Two-sided Kruskal-Wallis tests were used to compare TCR metrics across histologic stages. TCRdb obtained this table from immuneACCESS and retained in-frame rearrangements with V and J assigned. These tables miss some clones; where compared with another copy, unresolved V genes account for less than half of the shortfall, and the remainder is unexplained. Clone size and V and J calls were adopted from that table, with D and trimming inferred from the DNA. The sample table lists some 5,100 clones, about four fifths of them with a count of one. Of the sample, roughly a tenth is held by the ten largest clones.

Remarks on this clone: Its recognized antigen is unknown. No quality values exist for individual bases; no much larger clone is one base distant.

Between 2014 and 2017, the patients underwent resection in either Japan or China. Two lung cancer pathologists independently reviewed H&E slides to confirm the histologic diagnosis of every case. FFPE tissue was used for DNA isolation with the AllPrep DNA/RNA FFPE Kit. This clonotype originated in a person aged 50-75 years with lung adenocarcinoma. Material for sequencing was FFPE normal lung tissue adjacent to the tumor. The rearrangement combines TRBV27 with TRBJ2-5, with TRBD1 matching 7 junction bases. CDR3 region: CASSLKPPGPARQGTQYF. The sequence in DNA is TGTGCCAGCAGTTTGAAACCTCCGGGCCCTGCACGACAGGGGACCCAGTACTTC.